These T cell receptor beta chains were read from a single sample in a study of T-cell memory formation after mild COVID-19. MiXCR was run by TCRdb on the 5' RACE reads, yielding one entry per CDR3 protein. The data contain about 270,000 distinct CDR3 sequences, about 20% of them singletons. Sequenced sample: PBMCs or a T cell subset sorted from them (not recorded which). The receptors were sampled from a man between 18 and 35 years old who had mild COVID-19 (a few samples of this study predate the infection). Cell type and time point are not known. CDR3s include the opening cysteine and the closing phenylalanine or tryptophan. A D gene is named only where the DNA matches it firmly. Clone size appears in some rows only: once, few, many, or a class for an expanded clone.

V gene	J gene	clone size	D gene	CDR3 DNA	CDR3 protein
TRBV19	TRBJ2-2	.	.	TGTGCCAGTAGTATTAGCGGCTGGAGGGTTGCCGGGGAGCTGTTTTTT	CASSISGWRVAGELFF
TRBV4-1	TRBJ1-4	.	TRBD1	TGCGCCAGCAGTTTCGGACAGGGAAGGTGGGAAAAACTGTTTTTT	CASSFGQGRWEKLFF
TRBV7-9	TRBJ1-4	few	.	TGTGCCAGCAGCTTAATTCGGGAAAAACTGTTTTTT	CASSLIREKLFF
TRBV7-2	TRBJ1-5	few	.	TGTGCCAGCAGCTCCAGGGGTAATCAGCCCCAGCATTTT	CASSSRGNQPQHF
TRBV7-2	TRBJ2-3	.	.	TGTGCCAGCAGCTTAGGGGAACCGGATACGCAGTATTTT	CASSLGEPDTQYF
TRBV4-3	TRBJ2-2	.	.	TGCGCCAGCAGCCAAGAAGGGGGGAGCGGCACCGGGGAGCTGTTTTTT	CASSQEGGSGTGELFF
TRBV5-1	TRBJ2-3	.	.	TGCGCCAGCAGCCGCGACCCCCCGCCGGTCACAGATACGCAGTATTTT	CASSRDPPPVTDTQYF
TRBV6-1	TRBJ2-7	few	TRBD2	TGTGCCAGCAGTGAAGCCCTAGCGGCCTACGAGCAGTACTTC	CASSEALAAYEQYF
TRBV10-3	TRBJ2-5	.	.	TGTGCCATCAGTGGGGTATCCGGGGACCAAGAGACCCAGTACTTC	CAISGVSGDQETQYF
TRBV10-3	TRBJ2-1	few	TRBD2	TGTGCCATCAGTGAGCGGACTAGCTCCTACAATGAGCAGTTCTTC	CAISERTSSYNEQFF
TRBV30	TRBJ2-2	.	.	TGTGCCTGTCGGTTTGGCCCTAACACCGGGGAGCTGTTTTTT	CACRFGPNTGELFF
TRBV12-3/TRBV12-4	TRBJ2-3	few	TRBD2	TGTGCCAGCAGGGAAGGACTAGCGGGGGGAAGTGCTACAGATACGCAGTATTTT	CASREGLAGGSATDTQYF
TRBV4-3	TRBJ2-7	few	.	TGCGCCAGCAGCCAGGGGACTGGCCCCTACGAGCAGTACTTC	CASSQGTGPYEQYF
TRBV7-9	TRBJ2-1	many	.	TGTGCCAGCAGCTCCGCCATTGGGCCTGGGCAGTTCTTC	CASSSAIGPGQFF
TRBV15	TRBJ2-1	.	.	TGTGCCACCAGCAGAGAATGGAGGGACCCCAAGCGAAATGAGCAGTTCTTC	CATSREWRDPKRNEQFF
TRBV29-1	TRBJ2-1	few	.	TGCAGCGTTGTCCCACCTGCCTACAATGAGCAGTTCTTC	CSVVPPAYNEQFF
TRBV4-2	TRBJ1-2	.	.	TGTGCCAGCAGCCCCCCCGGCGGGGAAAACTATGGCTACACCTTC	CASSPPGGENYGYTF
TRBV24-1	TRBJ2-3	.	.	TGTGCCACCAGTGAACCCGACAGACGAAGCACAGATACGCAGTATTTT	CATSEPDRRSTDTQYF
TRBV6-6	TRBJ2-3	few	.	TGTGCCAGCAGTTACGGGGGGCAGGGCACAGATACGCAGTATTTT	CASSYGGQGTDTQYF
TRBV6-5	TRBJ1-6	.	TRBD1	TGTGCCAGCAGTTACAGGGGACAGGACATATCGGGTTCACCCCTCCACTTT	CASSYRGQDISGSPLHF
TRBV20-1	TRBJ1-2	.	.	TGCAGTGCTCTGACAGCTAACTATGGCTACACCTTC	CSALTANYGYTF
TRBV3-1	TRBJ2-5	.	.	TGTGCCAGCAGCCAAGTGTGGGAGACCCAGTACTTC	CASSQVWETQYF
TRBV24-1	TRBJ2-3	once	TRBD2	TGTGCCACCAGTGATACTAGCGGGAGAGATACGCAGTATTTT	CATSDTSGRDTQYF
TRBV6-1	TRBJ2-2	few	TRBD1	TGTGCCAGCAGGTGGGACAGAGCCACCGGGGAGCTGTTTTTT	CASRWDRATGELFF
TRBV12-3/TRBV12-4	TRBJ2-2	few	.	TGTGCCAGCAGTCGCCCGCAAGACACCGGGGAGCTGTTTTTT	CASSRPQDTGELFF
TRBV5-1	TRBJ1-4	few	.	TGCGCCAGCAGCTCCAGGAGTGGAACATTGACTAATGAAAAACTGTTTTTT	CASSSRSGTLTNEKLFF
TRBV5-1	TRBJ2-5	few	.	TGCGCCAGCAGCCCAGGGCCCTTATTTGGGACCCAGTACTTC	CASSPGPLFGTQYF
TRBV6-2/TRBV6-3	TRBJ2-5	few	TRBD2	TGTGCCAGCAGTCGCCAACCAATTTACATGACTAGCGGGGGGCCTCAAGAGACCCAGTACTTC	CASSRQPIYMTSGGPQETQYF
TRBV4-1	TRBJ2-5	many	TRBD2	TGTGCCAGCAGTAGGGGACTACAAGAGACCCAGTACTTC	CASSRGLQETQYF
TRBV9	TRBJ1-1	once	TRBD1	TGTGCCAGCACCCGGGACAGGGCGAACACTGAAGCCTTCTTT	CASTRDRANTEAFF
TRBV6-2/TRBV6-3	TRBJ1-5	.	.	TGTGCCGCCCAACTGGGGGGTGCTCAGCCCCAGCATTTT	CAAQLGGAQPQHF
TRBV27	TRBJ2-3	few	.	TGTGCCAGCAGGGGATGGGGGACGAGCACAGATACGCAGTATTTT	CASRGWGTSTDTQYF
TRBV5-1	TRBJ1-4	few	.	TGCGCCAGCAGCTTGCTAACGGGGCAGAATGAAAAACTGTTTTTT	CASSLLTGQNEKLFF
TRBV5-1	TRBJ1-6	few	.	TGCGCCAGCAGCTCTCGAGATAGGGATTCACCCCTCCACTTT	CASSSRDRDSPLHF
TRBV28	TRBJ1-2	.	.	TGTGCCAGCAACTACAGGGACTATGGCTACACCTTC	CASNYRDYGYTF
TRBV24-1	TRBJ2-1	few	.	TGTGCCACCAGTGACCCCGGTGGGGAAAGCTACAATGAGCAGTTCTTC	CATSDPGGESYNEQFF
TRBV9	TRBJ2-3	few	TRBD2	TGTGCCAGCAGCCCCCCAGGGAGGGTAAGGACAGATACGCAGTATTTT	CASSPPGRVRTDTQYF
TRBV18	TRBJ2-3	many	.	TGTGCCAGCTCACCTCTACTAGATACGCAGTATTTT	CASSPLLDTQYF
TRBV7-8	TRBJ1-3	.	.	TGTGCCAGCAGTACAGAGCTGCACTCTGGAAACACCATATATTTT	CASSTELHSGNTIYF
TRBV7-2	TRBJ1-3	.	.	TGTGCCAGCAGCATATCGTACTCTGGAAACACCATATATTTT	CASSISYSGNTIYF